The clone carrying this T cell receptor beta chain turned up a few times. Antigen specificity is unknown. These data originate in a study of regulatory T cells in long-lasting Graves disease. Germline CDR1 reads SGDLS; CDR2 reads YYNGEE. V was cut by 0 bases and J by 4 bases, with 14 bases left in between. The CDR3 length is 15 residues. Time point indicated: newly diagnosed GD, antithyroid drugs for less than 3 months. The authors made the TCR library using RNA they extracted from PBMCs. Investigators prepared the TCR beta libraries by applying iRepertoire HTBI primers and Arm-PCR of CDR3 regions. TCRdb passed the multiplex PCR reads through MiXCR, listing each CDR3 protein once. This sample has around 450,000 distinct CDR3 sequences, with roughly 17% found just once. General study findings and limits: Gene preferences differed: TRBV28, TRBJ1-2, TRBJ2-5 in persistent cases. Investigators studied peripheral blood only, not thyroid tissue.

The sample also formed part of further work on T cells in Graves' hyperthyroidism and ophthalmopathy. That work states: First-round RT-PCR targeting the TCR CDR3 was performed with the HTBI primer set.

The TCR comes from a man aged 40-55 years with Graves disease. This specimen was peripheral blood mononuclear cells (PBMCs), taken at new diagnosis, from a patient treated with antithyroid drugs. The chain recombines TRBV9 with TRBJ2-7; a weak D match, TRBD2 (6 bases). The CDR3 DNA follows: TGTGCCAGCAGCGTAGGGGCGGCTGGGACTTACGAGCAGTACTTC. This sequence encodes CASSVGAAGTYEQYF.